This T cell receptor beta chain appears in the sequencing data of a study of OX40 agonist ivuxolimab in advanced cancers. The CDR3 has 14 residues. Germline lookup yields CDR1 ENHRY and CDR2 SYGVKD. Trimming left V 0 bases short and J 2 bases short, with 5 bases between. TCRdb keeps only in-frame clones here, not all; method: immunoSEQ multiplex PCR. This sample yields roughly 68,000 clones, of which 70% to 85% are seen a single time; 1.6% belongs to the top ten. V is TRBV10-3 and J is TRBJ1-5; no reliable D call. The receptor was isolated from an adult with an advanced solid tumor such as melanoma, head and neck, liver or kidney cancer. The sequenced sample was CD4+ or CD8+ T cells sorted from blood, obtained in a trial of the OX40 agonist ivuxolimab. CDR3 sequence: CAISESSGNQPQHF. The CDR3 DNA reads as TGTGCCATCAGTGAGTCCTCCGGCAATCAGCCCCAGCATTTT.